This TCR beta chain appears in the sequencing data of a study of T cells after yellow fever vaccination. General study findings and limits: Faster peaking, at day 5 versus 15, marked a secondary response that was weaker.

By 5'RACE template switching, TCR cDNA was produced, with a universal primer site and UMIs added in the process. Using its own MiXCR run on the 5' RACE reads, TCRdb lists one record per CDR3 protein. The table records under 250,000 distinct CDR3 sequences, under 3.5% of them present only once. In germline, CDR1 is SGHRS, CDR2 YFSETQ. The CDR3 has 15 amino acids. The V gene lost 3 bases and the J gene lost 5 bases, with 17 bases spanning the gap. This clonotype was seen at least ten times. The target antigen is unknown. This clonotype was sampled from a man between 18 and 35 years old who received the YFV17D yellow fever vaccine. Sequenced here: CD4+ T cells sorted from PBMCs, sampled 10 days after the yellow fever booster vaccination. The chain uses TRBV5-1 and TRBJ2-5; tentatively, D is TRBD1 (6 bases). The DNA of the CDR3 is TGCGCCAGCAGCTCGGGGAACAGGGTATCGGAGACCCAGTACTTC. As protein: CASSSGNRVSETQYF.